These T cell receptor beta chains were read from a single sample in a study of T cell changes during pregnancy in multiple sclerosis. Profiling relied on immunoSEQ multiplex PCR, and the TCRdb table lists in-frame clones only, not all of them. The table shows about 11,000 clones, with 90% to 95% occurring only once. The material was CD4+ T cells from peripheral blood mononuclear cells, obtained before pregnancy. The receptors come from a female donor with multiple sclerosis, enrolled in a pregnancy study. The CDR3 runs from the conserved cysteine through the conserved F or W. D genes are given only for firm matches. Rows give clone size only sometimes, using once, few, many, or a class for an expanded clone.

j_gene,v_gene,d_gene,abundance,CDR3aa,CDR3nt
TRBJ1-1,TRBV29-1,NA,NA,CSVALVGAPRTEAFF,TGCAGCGTGGCCCTCGTGGGGGCGCCGAGAACTGAAGCTTTCTTT
TRBJ1-6,TRBV14,TRBD1,NA,CASSQSGRGLSPLHF,TGTGCCAGCAGCCAGTCGGGCAGGGGGCTGTCACCCCTCCACTTT
TRBJ1-1,TRBV2,NA,few,CASSEQNTEAFF,TGTGCCAGCAGTGAACAGAACACTGAAGCTTTCTTT
TRBJ1-5,TRBV5-6,TRBD1,NA,CASSLAHRDRGGFNQPQHF,TGTGCCAGCAGCTTGGCCCACCGGGACAGAGGGGGGTTCAATCAGCCCCAGCATTTT
TRBJ2-7,TRBV5-5,NA,NA,CASSLDTYEQYF,TGTGCCAGCAGCTTGGATACTTACGAGCAGTACTTC
TRBJ2-1,TRBV6-1,TRBD2,NA,CASSGLAGAESNEQFF,TGTGCCAGCAGTGGACTAGCGGGGGCCGAGAGCAATGAGCAGTTCTTC
TRBJ1-4,TRBV19,NA,NA,CASRSAATNEKLFF,TGTGCCAGTAGAAGTGCAGCAACTAATGAAAAACTGTTTTTT
TRBJ1-5,TRBV10-3,TRBD1,few,CAISPDRNNQPQHF,TGTGCCATCAGTCCGGACAGGAACAATCAGCCCCAGCATTTT
TRBJ2-5,TRBV7-9,NA,NA,CASSTSGVRQETQYF,TGTGCCAGCAGTACATCAGGGGTTCGACAAGAGACCCAGTACTTC
TRBJ2-2,TRBV7-9,NA,NA,CAAETRGGDTGELFF,TGTGCCGCGGAAACAAGGGGGGGGGACACCGGGGAGCTGTTTTTT
TRBJ2-1,TRBV6-5,TRBD2,NA,CASSSPSSGGKNEQFF,TGTGCCAGCAGTTCTCCCTCTAGCGGGGGGAAGAATGAGCAGTTCTTC
TRBJ1-6,TRBV25-1,TRBD1,NA,CASSERGTGDSPLHF,TGTGCCAGCAGTGAACGGGGAACAGGGGATTCACCCCTCCACTTT
TRBJ1-6,TRBV6-1,TRBD1,NA,CASSGVGTGDNSPLHF,TGTGCCAGCAGTGGGGTCGGGACAGGCGATAATTCACCCCTCCACTTT
TRBJ2-7,TRBV5-1,NA,NA,CASSLDSDRTYEQYF,TGCGCCAGCAGCTTAGACTCCGACAGAACCTACGAGCAGTACTTC
TRBJ1-5,TRBV6-1,TRBD1,NA,CASTSSTGVREPQHF,TGTGCCAGCACCTCATCGACAGGGGTAAGAGAGCCCCAGCATTTT
TRBJ1-2,TRBV19,TRBD1,NA,CASRRGGGENYGYTF,TGTGCCAGTAGGAGAGGGGGCGGAGAAAACTATGGCTACACCTTC
TRBJ2-7,TRBV18,TRBD1,NA,CASHKGAGTGAIEQYF,TGTGCCAGCCACAAAGGGGCTGGGACAGGGGCTATCGAGCAGTACTTC
TRBJ1-1,TRBV2,TRBD1,once,CASRRQGEGEAFF,TGTGCCAGCAGGAGACAGGGGGAGGGGGAAGCTTTCTTT
TRBJ1-1,TRBV6-5,NA,NA,CASTMPGRETEAFF,TGTGCCAGCACCATGCCGGGGCGGGAAACTGAAGCTTTCTTT
TRBJ1-2,TRBV5-4,NA,NA,CASSLDPGDNYGYTF,TGTGCCAGCAGCTTGGATCCAGGGGATAACTATGGCTACACCTTC
TRBJ2-7,TRBV25-1,NA,once,CASRDSYEQYF,TGTGCCAGCAGGGACAGCTACGAGCAGTACTTC
TRBJ1-5,TRBV2,TRBD1,once,CASSDRDRALRDQPQHF,TGTGCCAGCAGTGATCGGGACAGGGCCTTAAGGGATCAGCCCCAGCATTTT
TRBJ2-1,TRBV6-6,NA,NA,CASIPSATGSFHEQFF,TGTGCCAGCATCCCGAGCGCGACAGGATCCTTCCATGAGCAGTTCTTC
TRBJ2-3,TRBV5-1,TRBD2,NA,CASSPGLVLRRSDTQYF,TGCGCCAGCAGCCCGGGACTAGTGCTCCGGCGGTCGGATACGCAGTATTTT
TRBJ1-2,TRBV11-1,TRBD1,NA,CASSLQGDYGYTF,TGTGCCAGCAGTTTGCAGGGGGACTATGGCTACACCTTC
TRBJ2-1,TRBV5-6,TRBD1,NA,CASSKGQGRLDEQFF,TGTGCCAGCAGCAAGGGACAGGGGAGATTGGATGAGCAGTTCTTC
TRBJ1-6,TRBV5-5,TRBD1,NA,CASSLRQGNSPLHF,TGTGCCAGCAGCCTTCGACAGGGAAATTCACCCCTCCACTTT
TRBJ2-2,TRBV6-4,TRBD2,NA,CASSNELWGGNTGELFF,TGTGCCAGCAGCAACGAGTTGTGGGGGGGGAACACCGGGGAGCTGTTTTTT
TRBJ1-6,TRBV15,NA,once,CATSRGTPSTLHF,TGTGCCACCAGCAGAGGTACCCCCTCTACCCTCCACTTT
TRBJ2-3,TRBV6-5,TRBD2,NA,CASSYDGGGGTDTQYF,TGTGCCAGCAGTTATGACGGGGGGGGTGGAACAGATACGCAGTATTTT
TRBJ1-3,TRBV30,TRBD1,NA,CAWSAVGQGALDTIYF,TGTGCCTGGAGCGCTGTTGGACAGGGGGCCCTGGACACCATATATTTT
TRBJ2-7,TRBV15,NA,NA,CATSRGAGTSYEQYF,TGTGCCACCAGCAGAGGGGCAGGGACTTCCTACGAGCAGTACTTC
TRBJ2-1,TRBV30,NA,NA,CAWSAQLPNEQFF,TGTGCCTGGAGTGCCCAACTTCCAAATGAGCAGTTCTTC
TRBJ1-1,TRBV7-9,NA,NA,CASSLPLAEAFF,TGTGCCAGCAGCTTACCCCTAGCTGAAGCTTTCTTT
TRBJ2-7,TRBV27,NA,NA,CASSLIAPGPGYEQYF,TGTGCCAGCAGTTTGATTGCGCCCGGCCCGGGGTACGAGCAGTACTTC
TRBJ1-1,TRBV7-6,NA,NA,CASSSLRQLNTEAFF,TGTGCCAGCAGCTCCCTTAGACAGTTGAACACTGAAGCTTTCTTT
TRBJ2-3,TRBV6-4,TRBD1,NA,CASSPGQDYTDTQYF,TGTGCCAGCAGCCCGGGACAGGACTACACAGATACGCAGTATTTT
TRBJ1-1,TRBV12-5,NA,NA,CASGPREDTEAFF,TGTGCTAGTGGCCCCAGGGAGGACACTGAAGCTTTCTTT
TRBJ1-6,TRBV2,TRBD1,NA,CASTQGETGAFLHF,TGTGCCAGCACTCAAGGCGAGACAGGGGCATTCCTCCACTTT
TRBJ1-6,TRBV6-5,TRBD1,NA,CASSPRTGETSPLHF,TGTGCCAGCAGCCCAAGGACAGGGGAGACTTCACCCCTCCACTTT